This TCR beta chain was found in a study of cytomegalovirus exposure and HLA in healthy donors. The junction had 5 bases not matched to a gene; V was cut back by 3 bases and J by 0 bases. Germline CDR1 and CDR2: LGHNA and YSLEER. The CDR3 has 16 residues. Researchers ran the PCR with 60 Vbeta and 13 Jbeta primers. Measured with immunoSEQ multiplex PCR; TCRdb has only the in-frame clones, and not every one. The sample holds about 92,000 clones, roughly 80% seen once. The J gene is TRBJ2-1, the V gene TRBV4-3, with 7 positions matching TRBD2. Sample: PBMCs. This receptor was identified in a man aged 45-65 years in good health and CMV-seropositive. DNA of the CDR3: TGCGCCAGCAGCCACTTCGGGGGGAGCTCCTACAATGAGCAGTTCTTC. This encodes CASSHFGGSSYNEQFF.